This is a list of T cell receptor beta chains from one sample in a study of cytomegalovirus exposure and HLA in healthy donors. TCRdb keeps only in-frame clones here, not all; method: immunoSEQ multiplex PCR. The profile shows about 160,000 clones, around 80% of them singletons. The sequencing input was PBMCs. All receptors derive from a boy aged 2 to 10 in good health and CMV-seronegative. CDR3s include the opening cysteine and the closing phenylalanine or tryptophan. The D gene is left open where the match is weak. Rows may omit the clone size; those that give it use once, few, many or a size class.

v_call: TRBV7-9; j_call: TRBJ2-1; clone_size: -; d_call: TRBD2; cdr3_aa: CASSTEGGGPNNEQFF; cdr3_nt: TGTGCCAGCAGTACCGAGGGCGGGGGGCCTAACAATGAGCAGTTCTTC
v_call: TRBV27; j_call: TRBJ1-4; clone_size: -; d_call: TRBD1; cdr3_aa: CASRRGGTANEKLFF; cdr3_nt: TGTGCCAGCAGGCGGGGTGGGACAGCTAATGAAAAACTGTTTTTT
v_call: TRBV19; j_call: TRBJ1-5; clone_size: -; d_call: -; cdr3_aa: CASSSLREIYQPQHF; cdr3_nt: TGTGCCAGTAGTAGCCTTAGGGAGATTTATCAGCCCCAGCATTTT
v_call: TRBV7-2; j_call: TRBJ2-1; clone_size: once; d_call: TRBD2; cdr3_aa: CASSLVGTTYYNEQFF; cdr3_nt: TGTGCCAGCAGCTTAGTCGGGACTACCTACTACAATGAGCAGTTCTTC
v_call: TRBV4-3; j_call: TRBJ1-1; clone_size: -; d_call: TRBD1; cdr3_aa: CASSQEGTGMNTEAFF; cdr3_nt: TGCGCCAGCAGCCAAGAGGGGACAGGGATGAACACTGAAGCTTTCTTT
v_call: TRBV5-5; j_call: TRBJ1-2; clone_size: -; d_call: -; cdr3_aa: CASSQDSTNYGYTF; cdr3_nt: TGTGCCAGCAGCCAGGACAGTACTAACTATGGCTACACCTTC
v_call: TRBV4-1; j_call: TRBJ1-5; clone_size: -; d_call: TRBD1; cdr3_aa: CASSLDRASNQPQHF; cdr3_nt: TGCGCCAGCAGTCTCGACAGGGCGAGCAATCAGCCCCAGCATTTT
v_call: TRBV29-1; j_call: TRBJ1-2; clone_size: -; d_call: -; cdr3_aa: CSVELGGQGYTF; cdr3_nt: TGCAGCGTTGAGTTGGGAGGGCAAGGCTACACCTTC
v_call: TRBV7-6; j_call: TRBJ1-4; clone_size: -; d_call: -; cdr3_aa: CASSSLGGNEKLFF; cdr3_nt: TGTGCCAGCAGCTCCCTCGGGGGTAATGAAAAACTGTTTTTT
v_call: TRBV6-5; j_call: TRBJ1-1; clone_size: -; d_call: -; cdr3_aa: CASSYMAGIGAEAFF; cdr3_nt: TGTGCCAGCAGTTACATGGCAGGGATTGGGGCTGAAGCTTTCTTT
v_call: TRBV4-1; j_call: TRBJ2-5; clone_size: once; d_call: TRBD2; cdr3_aa: CASSQDRVAGGQETQYF; cdr3_nt: TGCGCCAGCAGCCAAGATCGAGTAGCGGGGGGTCAAGAGACCCAGTACTTC